These T cell receptor beta chains were read from a single sample in a study of OX40 agonist ivuxolimab in advanced cancers. Method: immunoSEQ multiplex PCR; TCRdb's copy keeps in-frame clones and lacks some. The sample lists 9,500 to 14,000 clones; over 65% were seen once. Sequences were derived from CD4+ or CD8+ T cells sorted from blood, sampled in a trial of the OX40 agonist ivuxolimab. All receptors come from an adult with an advanced solid tumor such as melanoma, head and neck, liver or kidney cancer. Each CDR3 is given with its conserved first and last residue. A D gene is named only where the DNA matches it firmly. Only some rows state a clone size, as once, few, many or a class for expanded clones.

V gene	clone size	J gene	D gene	CDR3 protein	CDR3 DNA
TRBV19	NA	TRBJ2-1	NA	CASSLPVLAGNEQFF	TGTGCCAGTAGTCTCCCCGTTCTAGCCGGGAATGAGCAGTTCTTC
TRBV9	few	TRBJ2-5	TRBD1	CASSVAWGTGDRETQYF	TGTGCCAGCAGCGTAGCGTGGGGGACAGGGGACCGGGAGACCCAGTACTTC
TRBV7-9	NA	TRBJ1-1	TRBD1	CASVSDRGLNTEAFF	TGTGCCAGCGTCTCGGACAGGGGGCTGAACACTGAAGCTTTCTTT
TRBV7-9	NA	TRBJ2-3	NA	CASSLGELASTDTQYF	TGTGCCAGCAGCTTAGGCGAACTAGCTAGCACAGATACGCAGTATTTT
TRBV27	NA	TRBJ1-5	TRBD1	CASSPGTDSNQPQHF	TGTGCCAGCAGCCCCGGGACAGATAGCAATCAGCCCCAGCATTTT
TRBV7-9	NA	TRBJ2-1	TRBD2	CASSVSGGRDEQFF	TGTGCCAGCAGTGTGTCGGGGGGGCGTGATGAGCAGTTCTTC
TRBV21-1	NA	TRBJ2-7	NA	CASPLDREDEQYF	TGTGCCAGTCCTTTGGACAGGGAGGATGAGCAGTACTTC
TRBV5-1	medium-sized	TRBJ1-1	NA	CASSYRASNTEAFF	TGCGCCAGCAGTTACAGGGCCTCGAACACTGAAGCTTTCTTT
TRBV6-4	NA	TRBJ2-1	TRBD2	CASSDSLGLAGAGPYNEQFF	TGTGCCAGCAGTGACTCGCTAGGGCTAGCGGGGGCCGGGCCCTACAATGAGCAGTTCTTC
TRBV7-3	NA	TRBJ2-5	TRBD1	CASSSGTGGEETQYF	TGTGCCAGCAGCTCCGGGACAGGGGGCGAAGAGACCCAGTACTTC
TRBV7-6	NA	TRBJ1-2	NA	CASSGRDGWGYTF	TGTGCCAGCAGCGGCCGGGACGGTTGGGGCTACACCTTC
TRBV2	NA	TRBJ2-7	TRBD1	CASSGTGLSYEQYF	TGTGCCAGCAGTGGGACAGGTCTTTCCTACGAGCAGTACTTC
TRBV25-1	NA	TRBJ2-7	NA	CASASFSNYEQYF	TGTGCCAGCGCTTCGTTTTCCAACTACGAGCAGTACTTC
TRBV6-5	few	TRBJ1-2	TRBD1	CASSVGGRGGYTF	TGTGCCAGCAGCGTAGGGGGCCGGGGTGGCTACACCTTC
TRBV6-5	NA	TRBJ2-7	NA	CASSESIYATEQYF	TGTGCCAGCAGTGAATCGATCTACGCAACAGAGCAGTACTTC
TRBV27	few	TRBJ1-2	TRBD1	CASSGDRGFFYGYTF	TGTGCCAGCAGTGGGGACAGGGGTTTTTTCTATGGCTACACCTTC
TRBV9	NA	TRBJ2-7	TRBD1	CASSVAYRGREQYF	TGTGCCAGCAGCGTAGCGTACAGGGGGCGCGAGCAGTACTTC
TRBV5-1	few	TRBJ2-2	TRBD1	CASSFGRGHTGELFF	TGCGCCAGCAGCTTTGGCAGGGGGCACACCGGGGAGCTGTTTTTT
TRBV7-9	NA	TRBJ2-1	TRBD2	CASRYTSGFSYNEQFF	TGTGCCAGCAGATACACTAGCGGCTTCTCCTACAATGAGCAGTTCTTC
TRBV4-1	NA	TRBJ2-1	NA	CASSQNPLYDLSYNEQFF	TGCGCCAGCAGCCAAAACCCACTCTACGACCTTTCCTACAATGAGCAGTTCTTC
TRBV21-1	few	TRBJ1-2	NA	CASSPVDYGYTF	TGTGCCAGCAGCCCTGTCGACTATGGCTACACCTTC
TRBV6-5	NA	TRBJ2-7	NA	CASSPISYEQYF	TGTGCCAGCAGCCCTATCTCCTACGAGCAGTACTTC
TRBV7-3	NA	TRBJ2-1	NA	CASSSLAQPYNEQFF	TGTGCCAGCAGCTCCTTAGCGCAACCCTACAATGAGCAGTTCTTC
TRBV7-2	NA	TRBJ2-5	NA	CASSLGVWGASQGGETQYF	TGTGCCAGCAGCTTAGGGGTGTGGGGAGCGTCCCAAGGGGGAGAGACCCAGTACTTC
TRBV5-1	NA	TRBJ2-2	TRBD2	CASSLLPGGAGELFF	TGCGCCAGCAGCCTCCTGCCGGGGGGAGCCGGGGAGCTGTTTTTT
TRBV5-8	NA	TRBJ2-3	TRBD2	CASSLVLAGYHTQYF	TGTGCCAGCAGCTTGGTCCTAGCGGGGTATCATACGCAGTATTTT
TRBV2	NA	TRBJ2-3	NA	CASSGRGRGTDTQYF	TGTGCCAGCAGTGGGAGGGGGCGCGGCACAGATACGCAGTATTTT
TRBV2	NA	TRBJ2-3	NA	CASRLTGGDTQYF	TGTGCCAGCCGCCTGACTGGGGGTGATACGCAGTATTTT
TRBV11-2	NA	TRBJ2-2	TRBD1	CASSWRTGTGELFF	TGTGCCAGCAGCTGGCGGACAGGGACCGGGGAGCTGTTTTTT
TRBV5-5	once	TRBJ2-7	NA	CARAWEDEQYF	TGTGCCAGAGCCTGGGAGGACGAGCAGTACTTC
TRBV2	NA	TRBJ1-2	TRBD1	CASNEGQGNYGYTF	TGTGCCAGCAACGAGGGACAGGGAAACTATGGCTACACCTTC
TRBV11-3	NA	TRBJ2-1	TRBD2	CASSFPLAGDNEQFF	TGTGCCAGCAGCTTCCCTTTAGCGGGAGATAATGAGCAGTTCTTC
TRBV7-6	NA	TRBJ1-4	NA	CASSFAGESEKLFF	TGTGCCAGCAGCTTCGCGGGGGAGAGTGAAAAACTGTTTTTT
TRBV9	NA	TRBJ2-7	NA	CASSDRTPPYEQYF	TGTGCCAGCAGCGACCGGACTCCACCCTACGAGCAGTACTTC
TRBV1	NA	TRBJ1-2	NA	CTSRSQLRKTYGYTF	TGCACCAGCAGATCGCAATTGCGAAAGACCTATGGCTACACCTTC